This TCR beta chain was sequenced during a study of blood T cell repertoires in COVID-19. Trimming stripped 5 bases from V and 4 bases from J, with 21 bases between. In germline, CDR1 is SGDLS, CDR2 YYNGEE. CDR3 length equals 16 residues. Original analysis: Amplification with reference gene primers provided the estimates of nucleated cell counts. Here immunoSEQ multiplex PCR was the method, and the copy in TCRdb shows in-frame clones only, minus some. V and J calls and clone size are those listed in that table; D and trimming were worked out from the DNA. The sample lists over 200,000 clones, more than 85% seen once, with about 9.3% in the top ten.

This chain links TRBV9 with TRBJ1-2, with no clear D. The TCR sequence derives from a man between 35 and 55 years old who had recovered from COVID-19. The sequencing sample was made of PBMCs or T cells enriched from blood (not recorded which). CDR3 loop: CASSQMGDTGPYGYTF. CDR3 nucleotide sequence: TGTGCCAGCAGTCAGATGGGAGACACCGGACCCTATGGCTACACCTTC. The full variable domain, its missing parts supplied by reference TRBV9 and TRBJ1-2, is DSGVTQTPKHLITATGQRVTLRCSPRSGDLSVYWYQQSLDQGLQFLIQYYNGEERAKGNILERFSAQQFPDLHSELNLSSLELGDSALYFCASSQMGDTGPYGYTFGSGTRLTVV.